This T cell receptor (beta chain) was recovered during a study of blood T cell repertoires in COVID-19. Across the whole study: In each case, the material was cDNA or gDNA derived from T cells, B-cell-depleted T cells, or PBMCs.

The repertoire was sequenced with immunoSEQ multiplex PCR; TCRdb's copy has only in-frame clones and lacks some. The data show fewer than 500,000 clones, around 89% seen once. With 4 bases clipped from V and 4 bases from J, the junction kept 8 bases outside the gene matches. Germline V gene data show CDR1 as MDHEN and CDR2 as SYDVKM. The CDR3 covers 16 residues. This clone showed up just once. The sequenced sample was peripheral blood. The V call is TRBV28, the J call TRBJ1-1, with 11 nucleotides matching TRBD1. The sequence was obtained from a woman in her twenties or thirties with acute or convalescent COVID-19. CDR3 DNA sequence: TGTGCCAGCAGTTCCGCCGGGACAGGGGGAATCACTGAAGCTTTCTTT. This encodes CASSSAGTGGITEAFF.